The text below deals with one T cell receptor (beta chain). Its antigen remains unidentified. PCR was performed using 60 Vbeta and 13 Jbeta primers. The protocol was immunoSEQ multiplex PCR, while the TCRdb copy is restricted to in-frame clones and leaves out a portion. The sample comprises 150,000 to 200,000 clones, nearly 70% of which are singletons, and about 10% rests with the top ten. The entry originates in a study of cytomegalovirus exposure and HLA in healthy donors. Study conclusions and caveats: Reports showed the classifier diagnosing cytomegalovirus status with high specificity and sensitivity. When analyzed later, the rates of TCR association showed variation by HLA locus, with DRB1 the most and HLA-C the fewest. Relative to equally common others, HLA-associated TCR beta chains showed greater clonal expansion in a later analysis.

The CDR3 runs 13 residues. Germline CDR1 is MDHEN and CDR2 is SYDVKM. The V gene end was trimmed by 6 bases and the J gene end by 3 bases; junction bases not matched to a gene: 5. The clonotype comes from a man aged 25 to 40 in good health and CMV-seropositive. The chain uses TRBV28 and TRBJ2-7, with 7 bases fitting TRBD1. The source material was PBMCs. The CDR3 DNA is TGTGCCAGCAGCGCGACAGGGTACTACGAGCAGTACTTC. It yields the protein CASSATGYYEQYF. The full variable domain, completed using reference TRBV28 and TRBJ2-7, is DVKVTQSSRYLVKRTGEKVFLECVQDMDHENMFWYRQDPGLGLRLIYFSYDVKMKEKGDIPEGYSVSREKKERFSLILESASTNQTSMYLCASSATGYYEQYFGPGTRLTVT.